The entry that follows covers one T cell receptor beta chain sequence. The authors' processing: Estimates of nucleated cell counts were drawn from the amplification of reference gene primers. TCRdb's copy holds only in-frame clones and misses some; the assay was immunoSEQ multiplex PCR. V and J calls and clone size are given by that table; D and trimming were obtained from the DNA. The data hold roughly 150,000 clones, with around 83% observed a single time. V gave up 4 bases and J gave up 3 bases, with 7 bases separating them. Germline-derived CDR1 and CDR2 are WSHSY and SAAADI. The length of the CDR3 is 12 residues. The sample belongs to a study of blood T cell repertoires in COVID-19. Overall study: Samples taken during acute and convalescent COVID-19 were collected in the United States, Italy and Spain. Sources were T cells, B-cell-depleted T cells, or PBMCs; the material itself was cDNA or gDNA.

Material for sequencing was peripheral blood. This chain links TRBV10-2 with TRBJ2-7, with D unclear. This clonotype was obtained from a woman aged 45-59 years with acute or convalescent COVID-19. This CDR3 is CASSGQYYEQYF. The CDR3 nucleotides read TGCGCCAGCAGTGGTCAGTACTACGAGCAGTACTTC.